This entry concerns a single TCR beta chain. Antigen unknown. Construction of the TCRbeta library involved unique molecular identifiers. TCRdb processed the PCR reads anew with MiXCR; each CDR3 protein has one entry. Among about 60,000 distinct CDR3 sequences listed, about 40% were seen once. The CDR3 is 13 amino acids. CDR1 and CDR2 from the germline V gene are SQVTM and ANQGSEA. The ends lost 4 bases at V and 1 base at J; junction bases unmatched: 2. The data are from a study of T-cell reconstitution after alpha-beta-depleted transplantation in children. Whole-study findings and limits: Approximately two months post-transplant, alpha-beta T cells reportedly originated from several hundred expanded graft clones.

The material sequenced was PBMCs, mostly from graft donor cells, taken 360 days after TCRalphabeta/CD19-depleted stem cell transplant. The clonotype originates from a male patient between 5 and 17 years old who had a stem cell transplant for acute lymphoblastic leukemia, so the T cells may come from the graft donor. The gene calls are TRBV29-1 and TRBJ2-7; 9 bases match TRBD1. CDR3 loop: CSVVGTGSYEQYF. The CDR3 nucleotides read TGCAGCGTTGTGGGGACAGGGTCCTACGAGCAGTACTTC.